The clone carrying this T cell receptor beta chain was counted ten times or more. This entry comes from a study of T-cell memory formation after mild COVID-19. Constant-segment primers were used for 5'RACE, and the resulting TCR alpha and TCR beta cDNA libraries carried sample barcodes and UMIs. TCRdb redid the calling of the 5' RACE reads with MiXCR, one entry per CDR3 protein. Here the sample spans around 450,000 distinct CDR3 sequences, about 24% being singletons. Deletions cut 1 base from V and 6 bases from J, with 10 bases between. Germline CDR1 is SEHNR and CDR2 is FQNEAQ (reference sequence). The CDR3 has 13 residues.

V is TRBV7-9 and J is TRBJ2-7, with D tentatively TRBD2 (5 bases). The sequence was obtained from an adult woman who had mild COVID-19 (a few samples of this study predate the infection). Cell type and time point are not known. Sample: PBMCs or a T cell subset sorted from them (not recorded which). The CDR3 nucleotides read TGTGCCAGCAGCTTAGACATGAGCGGCGAGCAGTACTTC. Its translation: CASSLDMSGEQYF.